This TCR beta chain originates from a study of cytomegalovirus exposure and HLA in healthy donors. Whole-study findings and limits: Specific recognition of CMV antigens was confirmed in vitro for a few chains (all CMV-associated). The sole available immune exposure information was CMV serostatus.

The PCR contained 60 Vbeta and 13 Jbeta primers. The assay was immunoSEQ multiplex PCR, and TCRdb's table has in-frame clones only and misses some. The data show approximately 73,000 clones, almost 80% seen once. The CDR3 is 16 amino acids. V dropped 0 bases and J dropped 8 bases, with 21 bases sitting between them. CDR1 is SGHRS and CDR2 is YFSETQ in the germline V gene. Concerning this clone itself: Its antigen is undetermined.

The chain employs TRBV5-1 and TRBJ2-7; unclear D gene. Material: PBMCs. This TCR derives from a woman aged 40 to 55 in good health and CMV-seropositive. This chain's CDR3 is CASSLVASGPDLKQYF. CDR3 DNA: TGCGCCAGCAGCTTGGTGGCGTCAGGCCCTGACCTAAAGCAGTACTTC.